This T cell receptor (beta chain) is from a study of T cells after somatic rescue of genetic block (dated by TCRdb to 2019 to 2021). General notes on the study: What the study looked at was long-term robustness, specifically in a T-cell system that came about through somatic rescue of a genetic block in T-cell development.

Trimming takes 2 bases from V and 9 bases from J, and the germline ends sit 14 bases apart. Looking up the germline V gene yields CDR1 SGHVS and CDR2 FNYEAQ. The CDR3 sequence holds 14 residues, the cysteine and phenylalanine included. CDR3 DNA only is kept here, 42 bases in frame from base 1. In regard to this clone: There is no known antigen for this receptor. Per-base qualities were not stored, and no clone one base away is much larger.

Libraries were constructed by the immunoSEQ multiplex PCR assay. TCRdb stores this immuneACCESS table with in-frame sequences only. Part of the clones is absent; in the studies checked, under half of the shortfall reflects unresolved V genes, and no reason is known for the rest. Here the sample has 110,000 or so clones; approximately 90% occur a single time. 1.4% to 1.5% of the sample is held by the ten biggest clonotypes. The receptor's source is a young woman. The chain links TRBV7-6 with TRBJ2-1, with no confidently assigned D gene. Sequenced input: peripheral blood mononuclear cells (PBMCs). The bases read TGTGCCAGCAGCTTAAAGTTGGCCCGCAGTGAGCAGTTCTTC. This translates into CASSLKLARSEQFF.